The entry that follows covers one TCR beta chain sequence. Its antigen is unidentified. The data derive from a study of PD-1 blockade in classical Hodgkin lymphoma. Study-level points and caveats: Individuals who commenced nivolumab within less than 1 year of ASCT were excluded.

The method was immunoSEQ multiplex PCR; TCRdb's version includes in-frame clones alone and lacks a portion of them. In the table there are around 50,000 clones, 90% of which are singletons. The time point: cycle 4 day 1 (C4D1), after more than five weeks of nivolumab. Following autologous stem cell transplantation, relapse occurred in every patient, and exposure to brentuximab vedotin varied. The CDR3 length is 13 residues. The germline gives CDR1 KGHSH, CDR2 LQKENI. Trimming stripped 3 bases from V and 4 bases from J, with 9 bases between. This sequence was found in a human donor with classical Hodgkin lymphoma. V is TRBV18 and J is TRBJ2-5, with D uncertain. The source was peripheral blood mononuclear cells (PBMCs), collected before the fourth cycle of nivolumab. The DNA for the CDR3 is TGTGCCAGCTCACCTGGCCTAGGAGAGACCCAGTACTTC. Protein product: CASSPGLGETQYF. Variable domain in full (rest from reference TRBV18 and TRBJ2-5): NAGVMQNPRHLVRRRGQEARLRCSPMKGHSHVYWYRQLPEEGLKFMVYLQKENIIDESGMPKERFSAEFPKEGPSILRIQQVVRGDSAAYFCASSPGLGETQYFGPGTRLLVL.